This TCR beta chain was obtained from a study of T-cell memory formation after mild COVID-19. Whole-study context: Largely, the TCR clusters proved donor specific. Study-wide results and limits: The SARS-CoV-2 specificity of second-wave clones reaching peak at day 37 remained unverified.

Trimming cost V 5 bases and J 7 bases; bases outside gene matches: 10. Germline V gives CDR1 SGHVS, CDR2 FNYEAQ. This CDR3 spans 15 amino acids. This clonotype was recorded at least ten times. What it binds is not known. Constant-segment primers and 5'RACE yielded cDNA libraries for TCR alpha and TCR beta, each carrying sample barcodes and UMIs. TCRdb recomputed calls from the 5' RACE reads with MiXCR, one row per CDR3 protein. The profile shows about 13,000 distinct CDR3 sequences, 15% to 20% of them singletons. The V call is TRBV7-6, the J call TRBJ2-2; 7 bases are a match to TRBD2. The sequenced sample was PBMCs or a T cell subset sorted from them (not recorded which). The sequence was collected from a man aged 18 to 30 who had mild COVID-19 (a few samples of this study predate the infection). Cell type and time point are not known. In nucleotides, the CDR3 is TGTGCCAGCAGCCCCCAAAGCGGGGCGAACGGGGAGCTGTTTTTT. This sequence encodes CASSPQSGANGELFF.